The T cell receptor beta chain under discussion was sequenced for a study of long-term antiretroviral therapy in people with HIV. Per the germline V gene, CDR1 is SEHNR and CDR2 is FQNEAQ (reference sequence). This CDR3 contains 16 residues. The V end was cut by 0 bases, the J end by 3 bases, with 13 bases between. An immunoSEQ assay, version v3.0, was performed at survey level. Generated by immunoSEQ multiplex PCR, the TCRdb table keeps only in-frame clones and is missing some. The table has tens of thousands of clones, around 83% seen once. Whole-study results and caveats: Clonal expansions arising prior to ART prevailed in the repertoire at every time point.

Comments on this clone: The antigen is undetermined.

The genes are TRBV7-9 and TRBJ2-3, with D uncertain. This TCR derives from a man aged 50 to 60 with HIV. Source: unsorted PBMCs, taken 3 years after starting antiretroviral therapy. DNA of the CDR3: TGTGCCAGCAGCTTAGCCCCGAGAGCACCAACAGATACGCAGTATTTT. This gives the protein CASSLAPRAPTDTQYF.